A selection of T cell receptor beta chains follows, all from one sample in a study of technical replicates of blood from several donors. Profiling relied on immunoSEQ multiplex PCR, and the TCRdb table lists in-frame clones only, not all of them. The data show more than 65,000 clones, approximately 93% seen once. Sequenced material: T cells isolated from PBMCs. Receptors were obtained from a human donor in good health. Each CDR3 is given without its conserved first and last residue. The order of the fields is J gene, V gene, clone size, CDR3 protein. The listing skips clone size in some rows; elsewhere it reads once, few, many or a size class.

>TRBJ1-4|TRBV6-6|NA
ASSPRSGKDEKLF
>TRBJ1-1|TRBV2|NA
ASRSSTGGQTEAF
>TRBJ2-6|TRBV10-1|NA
ASSDPGQGDSGANVLT
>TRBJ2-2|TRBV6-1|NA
ASSEAWAGERGELF
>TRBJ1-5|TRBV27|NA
ASSPWAGDQPQH
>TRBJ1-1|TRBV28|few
ASSGTGWRKANTEAF
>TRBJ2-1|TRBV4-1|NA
ASSQASGSYNEQF
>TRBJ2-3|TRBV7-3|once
ASSLTAGADTQY
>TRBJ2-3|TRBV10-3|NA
AISGKGALDTQY
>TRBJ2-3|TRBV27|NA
ASSFIQGTQY
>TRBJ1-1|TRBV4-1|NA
ASSLRVNTEAF
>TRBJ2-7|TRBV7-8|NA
ASSLTGLAGNEQY
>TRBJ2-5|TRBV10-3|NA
AISRGNQETQY
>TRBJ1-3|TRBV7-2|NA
ASSLVGGPGNTIY
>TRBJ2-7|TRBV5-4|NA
ASSRSGQGTYEQY
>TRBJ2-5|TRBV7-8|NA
ASSFPSGVQETQY
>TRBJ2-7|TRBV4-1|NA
ASSTQVTYEQY
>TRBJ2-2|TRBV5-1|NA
ASSLQGWNTGELF
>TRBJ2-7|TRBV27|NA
ASSFNTGGTQY
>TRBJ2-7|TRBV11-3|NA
ASSRGVTSGYEQY
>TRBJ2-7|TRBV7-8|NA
ASSLVGTSGRGYEQY
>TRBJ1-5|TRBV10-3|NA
AISEKRGGMPQH
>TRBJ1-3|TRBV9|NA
ASSVADRDTIY
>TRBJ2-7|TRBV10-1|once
ASRVTGGSYEQY
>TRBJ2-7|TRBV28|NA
ASSFGEAYEQY
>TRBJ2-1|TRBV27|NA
ASSFPSNEQF
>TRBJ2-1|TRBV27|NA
ASSQGQYNEQF
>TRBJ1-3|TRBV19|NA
ASRNKGQNSGNTIY
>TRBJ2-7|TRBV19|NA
ASSERGGSYEQY
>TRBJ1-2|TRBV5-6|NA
ASSLIQRTGSDYGYT
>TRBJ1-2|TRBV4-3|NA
ASSQFFRDMSGYT
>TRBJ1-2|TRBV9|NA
ASSITGASGYT
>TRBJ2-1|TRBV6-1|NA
ASSSSGRHNEQF
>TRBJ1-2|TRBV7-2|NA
ASSLGGLNYGYT
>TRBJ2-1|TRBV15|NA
ATSREREGPRNEQF
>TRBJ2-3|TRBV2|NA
ASSEVGGQDGQY
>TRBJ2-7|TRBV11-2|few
ASTVSRGPAYEQY
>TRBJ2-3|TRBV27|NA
ASSRPSGREGRGDTQY
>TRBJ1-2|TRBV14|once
ASSTQQGNTRGYT
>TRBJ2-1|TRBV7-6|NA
ASSLTSGGYNEQF